This T cell receptor beta chain was identified during a study of T cell responses to AZD1222 COVID-19 vaccine. Study observations and caveats: Nearly half of spike-specific TCRs reportedly target variant regions that are unmutated in the B.1.351 and B.1.1.7 variants.

Concerning this clone: Antigen specificity is unknown.

The CDR3 consists of 16 residues. Germline values: CDR1 SEHNR, CDR2 FQNEAQ (reference sequence). V was trimmed by 5 bases and J by 8 bases, leaving 21 bases between them. The data were produced by immunoSEQ multiplex PCR, yet TCRdb's version contains in-frame clones alone and is incomplete. The sample yields approximately 80,000 clones, about 85% seen once. This receptor was taken from an adult in good health. The material was peripheral blood, obtained on day 0 of AZD1222 vaccination. The chain couples TRBV7-9 to TRBJ2-2, with D maybe TRBD2 (5 bases). The CDR3 loop is CASSPTVAGFGGELFF. The CDR3 DNA reads as TGTGCCAGCAGCCCGACCGTTGCGGGTTTCGGGGGGGAGCTGTTTTTT.